The sequence of this T cell receptor beta chain was determined in a study of shared clonotypes between healthy human individuals. V dropped 2 bases and J dropped 4 bases, with 7 bases sitting between them. This CDR3 is 13 amino acids long. Looked up from germline, CDR1 is SGHAT and CDR2 is FQNNGV. Sequencing used immunoSEQ multiplex PCR; TCRdb keeps in-frame clones, though not all of them. The table includes around 980,000 clones, more than 75% detected once. This clone was recorded only once. This receptor was obtained from a man aged 18 to 29 in good health. Some clones in this sample may be carry-over from other donors' samples. This sequence joins TRBV11-2 and TRBJ2-3, with D hard to call. Input material: memory CD4+ T cells from PBMCs. Subset in this sample: CD45RA-negative fraction. The chain's CDR3 is CASSLNRADTQYF. The DNA for the CDR3 is TGTGCCAGCAGCTTAAACAGAGCAGATACGCAGTATTTT.